One and the same sample provided the 9 T cell receptor beta chains below, sequenced in a study of human T cells and chemical hapten exposure. TCRdb re-derived calls from the RACE reads in MiXCR, one entry per CDR3 protein. Among some 380,000 distinct CDR3 sequences listed, 4.8% were seen once. As to time point: patch test 1, 2 weeks after DPC sensitization. Indicated treatment: therapeutic diphenylcyclopropenone sensitization with weekly scalp DPC. Here the sequenced sample was whole blood, taken in connection with sensitization to the hapten diphenylcyclopropenone (DPC). These receptors were taken from a woman aged 45-65 years with alopecia areata. Some clones in this sample may be carry-over from other donors' samples.

This clonotype was found a few times. The J gene is TRBJ1-1, the V gene TRBV6-6, with TRBD1 matching 9 bases. The CDR3 consists of 13 residues. Germline loops: CDR1 MNHNY, CDR2 SVGAGI (reference sequence). Unmatched junction bases numbered 6, after V lost 8 bases and J lost 5 bases. CDR3 coding DNA: TGTGCCAGCCCCCCGGACAGGGGTACTGAAGCTTTCTTT. Translation: CASPPDRGTEAFF.

This clonotype was picked up many times. The rearrangement joins TRBV24-1 to TRBJ2-1, with 11 bases identical to TRBD2. J was trimmed by 7 bases and V by 3 bases; bases with no gene match: 4. The CDR3 sequence is 15 residues long. Looked up from germline, CDR1 is KGHDR and CDR2 is SFDVKD. CDR3 region: CATSDPSGRWNEQFF. CDR3 nucleotide sequence: TGTGCCACCAGTGATCCTAGCGGGAGGTGGAATGAGCAGTTCTTC.

The J gene is TRBJ2-7, the V gene TRBV28; TRBD1 might be the D (5 bases). CDR1 and CDR2 from the germline V gene are MDHEN and SYDVKM. The CDR3 has 14 residues. Trimming removed 2 bases from V and 1 base from J, with 9 bases in between. The CDR3 loop reads CASSLQGRSYEQYF. In DNA, the CDR3 is TGTGCCAGCAGTTTACAGGGCCGATCCTACGAGCAGTACTTC.

This clonotype was seen more than once but under ten times. The rearrangement joins TRBV4-2 to TRBJ2-3; 7 nucleotides line up with TRBD2. CDR1 and CDR2 (germline): LGHNA, YNFKEQ. With V trimmed by 0 bases and J by 2 bases, 8 bases remained unmatched. The CDR3 spans 17 residues. Here the CDR3 reads CASSQDPGGPSTDTQYF. The CDR3 coding sequence is TGTGCCAGCAGCCAAGATCCGGGAGGACCCTCCACAGATACGCAGTATTTT.

This clonotype was observed many times. CDR3 nucleotides: TGTGCCAGCAGGAAGCAGGGGGCGTCTGGGGCCAACGTCCTGACTTTC. Translation: CASRKQGASGANVLTF. The V gene is TRBV28, the J gene TRBJ2-6; 8 bases fit TRBD1. The ends lost 6 bases at V and 1 base at J; junction bases unmatched: 5. This CDR3 has 16 residues. From germline, CDR1 is MDHEN and CDR2 SYDVKM.

This clonotype occurred a few times. The V and J genes are TRBV10-3 and TRBJ2-7; D unclear. V lost 2 bases to trimming and J lost 2 bases, with 7 bases between them. Per germline, CDR1 ENHRY and CDR2 SYGVKD. The CDR3 covers 13 residues. In nucleotides, the CDR3 is TGTGCCATCAGTGAGGGACCCACCTACGAGCAGTACTTC. It translates to CAISEGPTYEQYF.

This clonotype was seen more than once but under ten times. This chain links TRBV7-8 with TRBJ2-6; 8 positions agree with TRBD2. CDR1 and CDR2 from the germline V gene are SGHVS and FQNEAQ. This CDR3 has 17 residues. The V and J ends lost 4 bases and 2 bases, in that order; junction bases with no gene match: 7. The CDR3 protein is CASSWDREGAGANVLTF. CDR3 coding DNA: TGTGCCAGCAGCTGGGATCGGGAGGGCGCTGGGGCCAACGTCCTGACTTTC.

In its sample, this clonotype was seen many times. This rearrangement joins TRBV7-9 to TRBJ2-7; TRBD1 agrees at 7 bases. Trimming removed 8 bases from V and 6 bases from J; junction bases left unmatched: 16. This CDR3 is 15 amino acids long. In germline, CDR1 is SEHNR, CDR2 FQNEAQ (reference sequence). Here the CDR3 DNA reads TGTGCCAGCGGACACCAGACAGGGACAACAGGCGAGCAGTACTTC. It translates to CASGHQTGTTGEQYF.

This clonotype appeared many times. The V and J genes are TRBV29-1 and TRBJ2-3; 11 bases are a match to TRBD2. This CDR3 spans 16 amino acids. V lost 6 bases and J lost 4; bases outside the gene matches: 12. Germline V gene data show CDR1 as SQVTM and CDR2 as ANQGSEA. The DNA of the CDR3 is TGCAGCGTCGCAACCCCACTAGCGGGGGAATCAGATACGCAGTATTTT. It specifies CSVATPLAGESDTQYF.